This TCR beta chain was sequenced during a study of T cell responses to AZD1222 COVID-19 vaccine. A note on this clone: Antigen unknown.

CDR3 length: 19 residues. V shed 4 bases and J 0 bases; nucleotides not matched to a gene: 13. Germline assignment: CDR1 SGHRS and CDR2 YFSETQ. Study-level results: The study found vaccine-associated CD4 TCRs spanning spike, dominant at 160-218 and 743-854. Repertoire sampling was restricted to post-peak T cell response timepoints. Most donors were white British, females outnumbered males, and clonal diversity was possibly underestimated. A rise in Spike-specific TCR breadth and depth followed two AZD1222 doses.

Sequencing used immunoSEQ multiplex PCR; TCRdb keeps in-frame clones, though not all of them. The profile covers about 140,000 clones, with 85% to 95% appearing a single time and roughly 12% taken by the ten largest. The chain employs TRBV5-1 and TRBJ2-2, with TRBD1 matching over 9 bases. The input for sequencing was peripheral blood, taken after recovery from COVID-19. This sequence was found in an adult who had recovered from COVID-19. The CDR3 spells CASSLRDRATFANTGELFF. The CDR3 DNA follows: TGCGCCAGCAGCCTCCGGGACAGGGCTACCTTTGCGAACACCGGGGAGCTGTTTTTT. Complete variable domain (other parts from reference TRBV5-1 and TRBJ2-2): KAGVTQTPRYLIKTRGQQVTLSCSPISGHRSVSWYQQTPGQGLQFLFEYFSETQRNKGNFPGRFSGRQFSNSRSEMNVSTLELGDSALYLCASSLRDRATFANTGELFFGEGSRLTVL.